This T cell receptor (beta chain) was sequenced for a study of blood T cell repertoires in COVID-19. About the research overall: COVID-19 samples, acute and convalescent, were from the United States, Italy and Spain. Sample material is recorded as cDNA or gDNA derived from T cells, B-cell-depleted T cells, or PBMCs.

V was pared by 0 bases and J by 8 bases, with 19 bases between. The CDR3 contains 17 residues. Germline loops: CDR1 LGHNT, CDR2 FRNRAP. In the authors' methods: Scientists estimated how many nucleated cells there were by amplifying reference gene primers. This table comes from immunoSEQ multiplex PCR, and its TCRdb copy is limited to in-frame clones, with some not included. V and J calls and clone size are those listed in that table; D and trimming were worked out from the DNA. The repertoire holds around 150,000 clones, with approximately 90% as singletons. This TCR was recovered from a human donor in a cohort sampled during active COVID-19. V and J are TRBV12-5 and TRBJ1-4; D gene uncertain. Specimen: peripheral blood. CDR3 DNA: TGTGCTAGTGGTTTGGTCCCCCCCCGCCCTCCTAGGGAAAAACTGTTTTTT. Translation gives CASGLVPPRPPREKLFF.